Sequencing of this T cell receptor (beta chain) was carried out in a study of cytomegalovirus exposure and HLA in healthy donors. Whole-study results and caveats: Later analysis identified a missense DCLRE1C variant that was linked to TCR beta V- and J-gene trimming. Sequencing had likely introduced a cluster of highly shared sequence variants as an artifact.

This CDR3 spans 13 amino acids. The germline CDR1 and CDR2 sequences are SNHLY and FYNNEI. After removal of 6 bases from V and 12 bases from J, the junction contained 13 bases not matched to a gene. As to this clone: Its antigen is unknown.

PCR involved 60 Vbeta and 13 Jbeta primers. Assay: immunoSEQ multiplex PCR; the TCRdb copy retains only in-frame clones and omits some. The sample comprises approximately 280,000 clones, roughly 89% of which are singletons, and around 2.1% rests with the top ten. The receptor was isolated from a woman in her late teens or twenties in good health and CMV-seronegative. The source material was PBMCs. This sequence joins TRBV2 and TRBJ1-1; 7 bases align to TRBD1. This chain's CDR3 is CASRQVWGQFPFF. The CDR3 DNA follows: TGTGCCAGCAGGCAGGTATGGGGACAGTTCCCTTTCTTT.